The 32 T cell receptor beta chains in this list originate from one sample, sequenced in a study of T cell repertoires in cytomegalovirus infection. The antigens for these receptors are not known. TCRdb re-called the reads through MiXCR, storing one row per CDR3 protein. This sample yields approximately 350,000 distinct CDR3 sequences, of which roughly 36% are seen a single time; 13% belongs to the top ten. The sequences come from cultured PBMCs, collected from culture after CMV antigen stimulation. These receptors all stem from a human donor in good health (CMV status not recorded). Some clones in this sample may be carry-over from other donors' samples.

The chain links TRBV30 to TRBJ2-7; D is unclear. The CDR3 length is 12 residues. Trimming pared 6 bases from V and 2 bases from J, leaving 11 bases between. The germline V gene encodes CDR1 GTSNPN and CDR2 SVGIG (reference sequence). The CDR3 coding sequence is TGTGCCTGCCAGACACCAGCCTACGAGCAGTACTTC. Encoded protein: CACQTPAYEQYF.

This clonotype was counted at least ten times. The V and J genes are TRBV7-8 and TRBJ1-1; D unclear. The CDR3 covers 15 residues. V was shortened by 1 base and J by 5 bases, with 14 bases between the two germline ends. The germline CDR1 and CDR2 sequences are SGHVS and FQNEAQ. In nucleotides, the CDR3 is TGTGCCAGCAGCTTAGAATCTGCAGGAGGGACTGAAGCTTTCTTT. Its translation is CASSLESAGGTEAFF.

Only a few counts were recorded for this clonotype. This chain uses TRBV12-3 or TRBV12-4 with TRBJ1-5, with TRBD1 identical over 7 bases. CDR3 length equals 16 residues. V shed 4 bases and J 0 bases; nucleotides not matched to a gene: 6. CDR3: CASSSAGQVSNQPQHF. The CDR3 nucleotides read TGTGCCAGCAGTTCGGCAGGACAGGTTAGCAATCAGCCCCAGCATTTT.

This clonotype has a handful of counts. The chain employs TRBV19 and TRBJ1-2; 8 bases agree with TRBD1. CDR1 and CDR2 (germline): LNHDA, SQIVND (reference sequence). The CDR3 is made up of 17 amino acids. Trimming removed 5 bases from V and 4 bases from J; junction bases left unmatched: 15. The CDR3 protein is CASSGTGTGVWVYGYTF. CDR3 DNA: TGTGCCAGTAGTGGCACCGGGACAGGCGTTTGGGTCTATGGCTACACCTTC.

The rearrangement uses TRBV27 and TRBJ2-3; D not certain. V was clipped by 2 bases and J by 6 bases, with 9 bases between them. The CDR3 sequence is 13 residues long. Germline V CDR1 and CDR2: MNHEY, SMNVEV (reference sequence). The CDR3 nucleotides read TGTGCCAGCAGTTTAGGTCGCCGGGATACGCAGTATTTT. It is translated as CASSLGRRDTQYF.

This clonotype occurred a few times. The chain couples TRBV12-3 or TRBV12-4 to TRBJ2-3; D is possibly TRBD2 (6 bases). The CDR3 totals 15 residues. Trimming shortened V by 6 bases and J by 0 bases, and 13 bases separated the two germline ends. The CDR3 sequence: CASSRLAISTDTQYF. The CDR3 bases are TGTGCCAGCAGCCGGCTAGCGATAAGCACAGATACGCAGTATTTT.

This chain uses TRBV6-2 or TRBV6-3 with TRBJ2-1; TRBD2 aligns across 11 bases. Trimming removed 7 bases from V and 6 bases from J; junction bases left unmatched: 11. The CDR3 sequence is 16 residues long. The germline CDR1 and CDR2 sequences are MNHEY and SVGEGT. As DNA, the CDR3 is TGTGCCAGCAACTCACCCGGGACTAGCGGTTTCAATGAGCAGTTCTTC. Protein sequence: CASNSPGTSGFNEQFF.

In this sample, this clonotype turned up many times. V gene TRBV7-3 combines with J gene TRBJ1-1; no clear D. The germline V and J ends were trimmed by 2 bases and 2 bases, with 6 bases remaining between them. Germline assignment: CDR1 SGHTA and CDR2 FQGTGA. The CDR3 has 13 amino acids. The CDR3 region is CASSLFLNTEAFF. The CDR3 nucleotides read TGTGCCAGCAGCTTATTCTTAAACACTGAAGCTTTCTTT.

This clonotype was seen more than once but under ten times. The chain links TRBV7-9 to TRBJ2-3; weak D call: TRBD2 (5 bases). The CDR3 sequence is 14 residues long. Trimming left V 2 bases short and J 6 bases short, with 12 bases between. The germline V gene has CDR1 SEHNR and CDR2 FQNEAQ (reference sequence). CDR3 sequence reads: CASSLLASRDTQYF. CDR3 nucleotide sequence: TGTGCCAGCAGCTTATTGGCTAGCAGGGATACGCAGTATTTT.

This rearrangement joins TRBV7-9 to TRBJ1-5, with unresolved D. The CDR3 extends over 15 amino acids. V was clipped by 5 bases and J by 4 bases, with 15 bases between them. Germline CDR1 and CDR2: SEHNR and FQNEAQ (reference sequence). The CDR3 loop reads CASSPGPKENQPQHF. The CDR3, as DNA: TGTGCCAGCAGCCCCGGGCCGAAGGAGAATCAGCCCCAGCATTTT.

This clonotype was observed at least ten times. The rearrangement links TRBV7-2 to TRBJ2-3; 8 bases match TRBD2. With V trimmed by 4 bases and J by 3 bases, 6 bases remained unmatched. The CDR3 is 15 residues long. The germline V gene has CDR1 SGHTA and CDR2 FQGNSA. The CDR3 region is CASSWSGRGTDTQYF. CDR3 coding DNA: TGTGCCAGCAGCTGGAGCGGGAGAGGGACAGATACGCAGTATTTT.

At least ten counts were recorded for this clonotype. The chain couples TRBV7-2 to TRBJ2-7; D may be TRBD1 or TRBD2 (5 bases each). This CDR3 has 15 residues. Germline lookup yields CDR1 SGHTA and CDR2 FQGNSA. The V end was cut by 5 bases, the J end by 1 base, with 15 bases between. The CDR3 nucleotides are TGTGCCAGCAGCGGGACCACGGTAGGGTCCTACGAGCAGTACTTC. This encodes CASSGTTVGSYEQYF.

The chain is built from TRBV7-2 and TRBJ2-2, with D perhaps TRBD2 (5 bases). Germline CDR1 SGHTA, CDR2 FQGNSA. This CDR3 comprises 15 residues. V lost 3 bases to trimming and J lost 0 bases, with 8 bases between them. CDR3 amino acids: CASSLGSTNTGELFF. The CDR3 region has the DNA TGTGCCAGCAGCTTGGGGAGTACGAACACCGGGGAGCTGTTTTTT.

The gene calls are TRBV11-2 and TRBJ2-2; 9 nucleotides agree with TRBD1. J gave up 6 bases and V 5 bases, and 7 bases lay outside the gene matches. CDR1 is SGHAT and CDR2 is FQNNGV in the germline V gene. This CDR3 has 15 residues. The CDR3 bases are TGTGCCAGCAGCGGACAGGGGATTTTCCCCGGGGAGCTGTTTTTT. This codes for CASSGQGIFPGELFF.

V is TRBV27 and J is TRBJ1-1, with TRBD1 matching 7 bases. This CDR3 has 13 amino acids. V dropped 7 bases and J dropped 3; count of bases not matched to a gene: 5. The V gene's germline CDR1 is MNHEY and CDR2 SMNVEV (reference sequence). CDR3: CASKGTEDTEAFF. In nucleotides, the CDR3 is TGTGCCAGCAAGGGGACAGAGGACACTGAAGCTTTCTTT.

In this sample, this clonotype turned up once. The V and J genes are TRBV4-1 and TRBJ2-1, with a tentative D call TRBD2 (6 bases). CDR3 size: 12 residues. V lost 1 base, J lost 9 bases, and 7 bases lay in between. Looked up from germline, CDR1 is MGHRA and CDR2 is YSYEKL. DNA of the CDR3: TGCGCCAGCAGCCAAGGTAGCGGTGAGCAGTTCTTC. This sequence encodes CASSQGSGEQFF.

This chain links TRBV19 with TRBJ2-1; 10 nucleotides agree with TRBD2. The CDR3 sequence is 17 residues long. The V gene end was trimmed by 3 bases and the J gene end by 10 bases; junction bases not matched to a gene: 15. CDR1 is LNHDA and CDR2 is SQIVND in the germline V gene (reference sequence). CDR3: CASSISPEREGLGEQFF. CDR3 DNA: TGTGCCAGTAGTATCTCCCCAGAGCGGGAGGGCCTGGGGGAGCAGTTCTTC.

This chain connects TRBV6-1 to TRBJ1-1; tentative D call: TRBD1 (6 bases). CDR1 and CDR2 (germline): MNHNS, SASEGT. The CDR3 runs to 14 residues. Trimming took 7 bases from V and 4 from J, leaving 16 bases between them. Here the CDR3 DNA reads TGTGCCAGCAAAAGCCCAGGGGTACTCACTGAAGCTTTCTTT. It codes for CASKSPGVLTEAFF.

This clonotype was found a few times. One end of the junction is discordant with germline, which a read error may explain. The chain employs TRBV10-3 and TRBJ2-3; 7 nucleotides line up with TRBD1. The CDR3 length is 12 residues. Germline CDR1 and CDR2: ENHRY and SYGVKD. The CDR3 DNA reads as TGTGCCCTCAGGGGGAGCACAGATACGCAGTATTTT. Protein product: CALRGSTDTQYF.

The chain joins TRBV7-2 to TRBJ2-1, with D maybe TRBD1 (5 bases). CDR1 and CDR2 (germline): SGHTA, FQGNSA. V lost 5 bases and J 9 bases, leaving 20 bases between the germline ends. This CDR3 spans 15 amino acids. The CDR3 bases are TGTGCCAGCAGCATGATGGGCCCCGGCCAGGGTGAGCAGTTCTTC. This sequence encodes CASSMMGPGQGEQFF.

The rearrangement links TRBV27 to TRBJ2-1; D gene unclear. The CDR3 contains 14 residues. Trimming took 0 bases from V and 3 from J, leaving 6 bases between them. Germline assignment: CDR1 MNHEY and CDR2 SMNVEV (reference sequence). CDR3 sequence reads: CASSLSGNYNEQFF. In DNA, the CDR3 is TGTGCCAGCAGTTTATCCGGCAACTACAATGAGCAGTTCTTC.

The CDR3 is CASSVEAGGLWNEQFF. Written as DNA, the CDR3 is TGTGCCAGTAGTGTCGAAGCGGGAGGGCTTTGGAATGAGCAGTTCTTC. This chain links TRBV19 with TRBJ2-1; the match to TRBD2 covers 10 bases. This CDR3 has 16 residues. V lost 5 bases to trimming and J lost 7 bases; unmatched junction nucleotides: 11. Germline CDR1 and CDR2: LNHDA and SQIVND (reference sequence).

Many counts were recorded for this clonotype. The gene calls are TRBV7-2 and TRBJ2-3; D is unclear. Germline assignment: CDR1 SGHTA and CDR2 FQGNSA. The V and J ends lost 2 bases and 1 base respectively, with 10 bases between them. CDR3 length: 15 amino acids. In nucleotides, the CDR3 is TGTGCCAGCAGCTTATTTCCCTCGCGCACAGATACGCAGTATTTT. Protein sequence: CASSLFPSRTDTQYF.

This clonotype was detected only a few times. The genes are TRBV4-3 and TRBJ2-1; 12 positions match TRBD2. Germline V gene lookup returns CDR1 LGHNA and CDR2 YSLEER. The CDR3 sequence is 20 residues long. J was trimmed by 7 bases and V by 0 bases; bases with no gene match: 16. The CDR3 spells CASSQDVRLAGGPGKNEQFF. In DNA, the CDR3 is TGCGCCAGCAGCCAAGATGTTCGGCTAGCGGGAGGGCCGGGGAAGAATGAGCAGTTCTTC.

This rearrangement joins TRBV7-6 to TRBJ2-7; D unclear. Germline loops: CDR1 SGHVS, CDR2 FNYEAQ. Trimming took 2 bases from V and 5 from J, leaving 10 bases between them. The CDR3 totals 13 residues. CDR3 coding DNA: TGTGCCAGCAGCTTAACCAACTGGAACGAGCAGTACGTC. Translated: CASSLTNWNEQYV.

The chain carries TRBV30 and TRBJ2-6; D remains ambiguous. This CDR3 comprises 13 residues. Deletions cut 5 bases from V and 4 bases from J, with 9 bases between. Germline loops: CDR1 GTSNPN, CDR2 SVGIG (reference sequence). The CDR3 protein is CAWAVGGANVLTF. CDR3 DNA sequence: TGTGCCTGGGCCGTGGGGGGGGCCAACGTCCTGACTTTC.

The J gene is TRBJ2-3, the V gene TRBV6-2 or TRBV6-3, with D uncertain. The CDR3 has 13 amino acids. CDR1 MNHEY and CDR2 SVGEGT come from the germline V gene. Trimming took 6 bases from V and 0 from J, leaving 7 bases between them. This CDR3 is CASRWASTDTQYF. For the CDR3, the DNA is TGTGCCAGCAGGTGGGCAAGCACAGATACGCAGTATTTT.

This clonotype occurred a few times. The chain employs TRBV11-2 and TRBJ1-5; D not resolved. Trimming left V 1 base short and J 2 bases short, with 9 bases between. The germline V gene encodes CDR1 SGHAT and CDR2 FQNNGV. This CDR3 spans 15 amino acids. In DNA form, the CDR3 reads TGTGCCAGCAGCTTAGGGTCGTCGGGCAATCAGCCCCAGCATTTT. It yields the protein CASSLGSSGNQPQHF.

This rearrangement joins TRBV6-2 or TRBV6-3 to TRBJ2-1, with D perhaps TRBD1 (7 bases). From germline, CDR1 is MNHEY and CDR2 SVGEGT. The CDR3 contains 12 residues. V shed 6 bases and J shed 8 bases, with 11 bases lying between them. The CDR3 DNA is TGTGCCAGCAGGTTCAGGGGGGATGAGCAGTTCTTC. The encoded protein is CASRFRGDEQFF.

V is TRBV9 and J is TRBJ2-1, with 8 bases lining up with TRBD1. J gave up 6 bases and V 2 bases, and 7 bases lay outside the gene matches. Germline V gene sequence: CDR1 SGDLS, CDR2 YYNGEE. The length of the CDR3 is 15 residues. CDR3 coding DNA: TGTGCCAGCAGCGTGCTCGGACAGGGCTCCAATGAGCAGTTCTTC. It translates to CASSVLGQGSNEQFF.

This clonotype has a handful of counts. This chain uses TRBV19 with TRBJ1-5; 8 bases line up with TRBD1. V lost 7 bases to trimming and J lost 5 bases; unmatched junction nucleotides: 16. Germline V gene data show CDR1 as LNHDA and CDR2 as SQIVND (reference sequence). This CDR3 comprises 17 residues. The CDR3 sequence: CASTLQSGTGIHQPQHF. CDR3 in DNA: TGTGCCAGTACCCTACAGTCCGGGACAGGTATACATCAGCCCCAGCATTTT.

The chain uses TRBV6-8 and TRBJ2-6; D perhaps matches TRBD1 (5 bases). The V and J ends lost 2 bases and 0 bases respectively, with 14 bases between them. The germline V gene encodes CDR1 MNHGY and CDR2 SAAAGT. This CDR3 is 18 amino acids long. The chain's CDR3 is CASSYRPGPISGANVLTF. CDR3 DNA: TGTGCCAGCAGTTACAGGCCAGGGCCTATCTCTGGGGCCAACGTCCTGACTTTC.